These 27 T cell receptor beta chains originate from one sample sequenced in a study of lymphopenia after photon versus proton radiotherapy. Clones were read by immunoSEQ multiplex PCR, and TCRdb kept only the in-frame ones, dropping some. There are some 70,000 clones in the sample; about 90% occur only once, and roughly a tenth lies in the top ten. This specimen consisted of peripheral blood, obtained from a patient treated with proton-based radiotherapy. These receptors came from a man older than 75 with esophageal cancer.

V usage is TRBV6-6 and J usage is TRBJ1-6; D gene uncertain. Deletions cut 6 bases from V and 5 bases from J, with 5 bases between. The CDR3 is 12 residues long. CDR1 is MNHNY and CDR2 is SVGAGI in the germline V gene (reference sequence). In DNA form, the CDR3 reads TGTGCCAGCAGGGTAGATAATTCACCCCTCCACTTT. Protein product: CASRVDNSPLHF.

The rearrangement links TRBV19 to TRBJ2-2, with 10 nucleotides matching TRBD1. The ends lost 7 bases at V and 6 bases at J; junction bases unmatched: 8. Germline V lookup: CDR1 LNHDA, CDR2 SQIVND (reference sequence). The length of the CDR3 is 15 residues. In DNA, the CDR3 is TGTGCCAGTAAGCTGCGGACAGGGGGGGCCGGGGAGCTGTTTTTT. It translates to CASKLRTGGAGELFF.

This chain uses TRBV7-2 with TRBJ2-1; weak D call: TRBD2 (7 bases). V dropped 5 bases and J dropped 3 bases, with 17 bases sitting between them. This CDR3 has 16 amino acids. Per germline, CDR1 SGHTA and CDR2 FQGNSA. CDR3 sequence: CASSRRGVQGYNEQFF. CDR3 in DNA: TGTGCCAGCAGCCGCCGGGGGGTACAGGGCTACAATGAGCAGTTCTTC.

The chain carries TRBV9 and TRBJ1-6; 10 bases match TRBD1. CDR3 size: 15 residues. CDR1 SGDLS and CDR2 YYNGEE come from the germline V gene. V was pared by 6 bases and J by 10 bases, with 10 bases of the junction left unmatched. This CDR3 reads CASNRDRGGKSPLHF. CDR3 nucleotides: TGTGCCAGCAACCGGGACAGGGGAGGTAAATCACCCCTCCACTTT.

This sequence joins TRBV27 and TRBJ1-5; possible D gene TRBD1, 6 bases. There are 13 residues in the CDR3. The ends were cut back, 5 bases at V and 7 bases at J, with 12 bases in the middle. Germline V CDR1 and CDR2: MNHEY, SMNVEV (reference sequence). The CDR3 spells CASSQSGDQPQHF. DNA for the CDR3: TGTGCCAGCAGTCAATCAGGGGACCAGCCCCAGCATTTT.

This clone was seen just once. The chain is built from TRBV11-2 and TRBJ1-3, with D possibly TRBD1 on 5 matching bases. The CDR3 is 15 residues long. Germline CDR1 SGHAT, CDR2 FQNNGV. The V and J ends lost 0 bases and 4 bases respectively, with 10 bases between them. The CDR3 region is CASSLDSGSGNTIYF. Written as DNA, the CDR3 is TGTGCCAGCAGCTTAGATTCAGGGTCCGGAAACACCATATATTTT.

This clone appeared a single time. The V call is TRBV27, the J call TRBJ1-2; D unclear. Germline lookup yields CDR1 MNHEY and CDR2 SMNVEV (reference sequence). Trimming took off 7 bases at V and 4 bases at J, with 10 bases between the two ends. The CDR3 is 12 residues long. The CDR3 DNA sequence: TGTGCCAGCAAGGGCAACGTCTATGGCTACACCTTC. As protein: CASKGNVYGYTF.

This clone was seen more than once but under ten times. CDR3: CASTSLRTDYGYTF. In DNA, the CDR3 is TGTGCCAGTACTTCCCTCAGGACGGACTATGGCTACACCTTC. This chain joins TRBV19 and TRBJ1-2; D is undetermined. V gave up 7 bases and J gave up 3 bases, with 15 bases separating them. The V gene's germline CDR1 is LNHDA and CDR2 SQIVND (reference sequence). The CDR3 length is 14 residues.

This clone was picked up one time. The gene calls are TRBV5-1 and TRBJ2-5, with D maybe TRBD1 (5 bases). This CDR3 comprises 14 residues. Germline V gives CDR1 SGHRS, CDR2 YFSETQ. V was cut by 0 bases and J by 4 bases, with 10 bases left in between. In DNA, the CDR3 is TGCGCCAGCAGCTTGGGACAGTTTCCAGAGACCCAGTACTTC. Encoded protein: CASSLGQFPETQYF. Full variable domain (outside the CDR3, taken from reference TRBV5-1 and TRBJ2-5): KAGVTQTPRYLIKTRGQQVTLSCSPISGHRSVSWYQQTPGQGLQFLFEYFSETQRNKGNFPGRFSGRQFSNSRSEMNVSTLELGDSALYLCASSLGQFPETQYFGPGTRLLVL.

The chain has TRBV4-3 and TRBJ2-5, with D unclear. V was trimmed by 0 bases and J by 1 base, leaving 15 bases between them. Germline V gene data show CDR1 as LGHNA and CDR2 as YSLEER. CDR3 size: 17 residues. The CDR3 sequence: CASSQDAWGRAQETQYF. The DNA for the CDR3 is TGCGCCAGCAGCCAAGATGCTTGGGGTCGAGCCCAAGAGACCCAGTACTTC.

The chain joins TRBV7-2 to TRBJ2-5; maybe TRBD2 (6 bases). The CDR3 totals 15 residues. Germline V gene sequence: CDR1 SGHTA, CDR2 FQGNSA. Between the trimmed V and J ends, which lost 3 bases and 4 bases, there was a span of 15 bases. CDR3 sequence (DNA): TGTGCCAGCAGCTTGGGGAGGACGTTCGGAGAGACCCAGTACTTC. This sequence encodes CASSLGRTFGETQYF.

The V call is TRBV7-2, the J call TRBJ1-6; D ambiguous. The CDR3 has 17 amino acids. Trimming took off 4 bases at V and 7 bases at J, with 20 bases between the two ends. CDR1 is SGHTA and CDR2 is FQGNSA in the germline V gene. The CDR3 DNA sequence: TGTGCCAGCAGCTCGAGTTTGGCAGCGTTATCAAATTCACCCCTCCACTTT. This codes for CASSSSLAALSNSPLHF.

The chain employs TRBV6-1 and TRBJ2-2; D remains ambiguous. The CDR3 is made up of 15 amino acids. With 6 bases removed from V and 1 base from J, the gap between germline ends came to 12 bases. Germline CDR1 and CDR2: MNHNS and SASEGT. CDR3 region: CASRVHALNTGELFF. Written as DNA, the CDR3 is TGTGCCAGCAGGGTACACGCACTGAACACCGGGGAGCTGTTTTTT.

The chain links TRBV5-4 to TRBJ1-1; D is ambiguous. The CDR3 spans 14 residues. Trimming pared 1 base from V and 0 bases from J, leaving 7 bases between. The germline V gene encodes CDR1 SGHNT and CDR2 YYREEE (reference sequence). CDR3 sequence reads: CASSLMDMNTEAFF. In DNA form, the CDR3 reads TGTGCCAGCAGCTTGATGGATATGAACACTGAAGCTTTCTTT.

The chain carries TRBV2 and TRBJ1-2; 8 nucleotides agree with TRBD1. This CDR3 region has 16 residues. After removal of 0 bases from V and 7 bases from J, the junction contained 10 bases not matched to a gene. Germline assignment: CDR1 SNHLY and CDR2 FYNNEI. The CDR3 DNA sequence: TGTGCCAGCAGTGAAGCGAGATGGCAGGGGGCGCGTGGCTACACCTTC. Its translation: CASSEARWQGARGYTF.

This clone was seen more than once but under ten times. The chain employs TRBV30 and TRBJ1-1; D call uncertain. From germline, CDR1 is GTSNPN and CDR2 SVGIG (reference sequence). This CDR3 is built from 12 residues. Trimming removed 3 bases from V and 7 bases from J, with 12 bases in between. The CDR3 is CAWRDGILEAFF. The CDR3, as DNA: TGTGCCTGGAGAGACGGGATACTTGAAGCTTTCTTT.

The chain has TRBV7-2 and TRBJ2-7; no clear D gene. Germline V gene data show CDR1 as SGHTA and CDR2 as FQGNSA. The CDR3 runs 13 residues. Deletions cut 0 bases from V and 3 bases from J, with 6 bases between. CDR3 loop: CASSLAQDYEQYF. In DNA, the CDR3 is TGTGCCAGCAGCTTAGCACAAGACTACGAGCAGTACTTC.

This sequence joins TRBV9 and TRBJ1-3, with 7 bases identical to TRBD1. Losses at the gene ends were 4 bases for V and 2 bases for J; bases not matched to a gene: 6. This CDR3 has 15 amino acids. Germline values: CDR1 SGDLS, CDR2 YYNGEE. CDR3 nucleotide sequence: TGTGCCAGCAGCCGCGGCGACAGGGCTGGAAACACCATATATTTT. Protein sequence: CASSRGDRAGNTIYF.

CDR3 DNA: TGCGCCAGAACCAGGGGGAGCTCCTACAATGAGCAGTTCTTC. It specifies CARTRGSSYNEQFF. The gene calls are TRBV10-2 and TRBJ2-1; 7 positions agree with TRBD1. Germline CDR1 is WSHSY and CDR2 is SAAADI. This CDR3 region has 14 residues. The ends lost 9 bases at V and 0 bases at J; junction bases unmatched: 5.

The V gene is TRBV7-2, the J gene TRBJ2-7, with TRBD2 identical over 7 bases. CDR1 and CDR2 from the germline V gene are SGHTA and FQGNSA. The CDR3 consists of 13 residues. J was trimmed by 2 bases and V by 2 bases; bases with no gene match: 0. The CDR3 region is CASSLLAAYEQYF. The CDR3, as DNA: TGTGCCAGCAGCTTACTAGCGGCCTACGAGCAGTACTTC.

This clone was recorded once. The chain has TRBV7-9 and TRBJ2-5; 7 bases map to TRBD2. This CDR3 contains 12 residues. In germline, CDR1 is SEHNR, CDR2 FQNEAQ (reference sequence). V dropped 10 bases and J dropped 0; count of bases not matched to a gene: 2. The CDR3 region has the DNA TGTGCCATCGGGGGGTACCAAGAGACCCAGTACTTC. It yields the protein CAIGGYQETQYF.

This clone came up once. This chain joins TRBV5-8 and TRBJ2-5; the match to TRBD1 covers 7 bases. The better agreement between TRBJ2-7 and the DNA end casts doubt on the J call. Germline V gene sequence: CDR1 SGHTS, CDR2 YDEGEE. The CDR3 covers 14 residues. The CDR3 nucleotides are TGTGCCAGCAGCCCACAGGGGCTCTCCTACGAGCAGTACTTC. Translating it yields CASSPQGLSYEQYF.

This chain connects TRBV15 to TRBJ1-5; TRBD1 agrees at 7 bases. The CDR3 covers 17 residues. Germline V gives CDR1 LNHNV, CDR2 YYDKDF (reference sequence). V dropped 0 bases and J dropped 4; count of bases not matched to a gene: 9. CDR3 region: CATSREWGTEGNQPQHF. The CDR3, as DNA: TGTGCCACCAGCAGAGAGTGGGGGACAGAGGGTAATCAGCCCCAGCATTTT.

This clone showed up just once. The V call is TRBV7-8, the J call TRBJ2-1; D gene ambiguous. The CDR3 is 12 amino acids. Trimming shortened V by 1 base and J by 11 bases, and 9 bases separated the two germline ends. Germline V gene data show CDR1 as SGHVS and CDR2 as FQNEAQ. The CDR3 DNA reads as TGTGCCAGCAGCTTAGTAGGGCAGAAGCAGTTCTTC. The encoded protein is CASSLVGQKQFF.

V is TRBV7-9 and J is TRBJ2-5; tentative D call: TRBD1 (6 bases). V was clipped by 6 bases and J by 0 bases, with 14 bases between them. Germline lookup yields CDR1 SEHNR and CDR2 FQNEAQ (reference sequence). The CDR3 extends over 15 amino acids. The CDR3 spells CASSLLTGHQETQYF. CDR3 nucleotide sequence: TGTGCCAGCAGTTTACTGACAGGCCACCAAGAGACCCAGTACTTC.

V gene TRBV25-1 combines with J gene TRBJ1-1; no definite D call. Trimming cost V 2 bases and J 3 bases, with 10 bases left between them. CDR1 and CDR2 (germline): MGHDK, SYGVNS. The CDR3 covers 14 residues. CDR3: CASSEGSTYTEAFF. The CDR3 DNA is TGTGCCAGCAGTGAAGGGTCAACATACACTGAAGCTTTCTTT. Based on the CDR3 plus reference TRBV25-1 and TRBJ1-1, the full variable domain is EADIYQTPRYLVIGTGKKITLECSQTMGHDKMYWYQQDPGMELHLIHYSYGVNSTEKGDLSSESTVSRIRTEHFPLTLESARPSHTSQYLCASSEGSTYTEAFFGQGTRLTVV.

The chain links TRBV7-2 to TRBJ1-1, with TRBD1 as a possible D gene (5 bases). The CDR3 consists of 14 residues. V gave up 0 bases and J gave up 3 bases, with 8 bases separating them. Germline values: CDR1 SGHTA, CDR2 FQGNSA. The CDR3 nucleotides read TGTGCCAGCAGCTTAGCGCGAGGGGACACTGAAGCTTTCTTT. Its protein is CASSLARGDTEAFF.